Listed below are T cell receptor beta chains from one sample, sequenced in a study of cytomegalovirus exposure and HLA in healthy donors. The assay was immunoSEQ multiplex PCR, and TCRdb's table has in-frame clones only and misses some. The sample holds fewer than 110,000 clones; about 75% are singletons and the top ten take about 9.4%. The sequenced material came from PBMCs. The receptors stem from a middle-aged man in good health and CMV-seronegative. Each CDR3 is given with its conserved first and last residue.

TRBJ1-2 TRBV10-3 CAISERQGIGDGYTF
TRBJ2-3 TRBV18 CASSDPGTEGTDTQYF
TRBJ2-5 TRBV2 CASTFSGGAKETQYF
TRBJ1-1 TRBV5-1 CASSFRTAGEAFF
TRBJ2-7 TRBV2 CASSSPAVREDEQYF
TRBJ2-3 TRBV30 CAWKISGGVDTQYF
TRBJ2-4 TRBV4-1 CASSHPAQGGSKNIQYF
TRBJ1-4 TRBV4-2 CASSPTVRREKLFF
TRBJ1-5 TRBV6-1 CASRGVDRQPQHF
TRBJ1-1 TRBV18 CASSLGQVNTEAFF
TRBJ1-2 TRBV7-9 CASSLGTVFYGYTF
TRBJ1-3 TRBV2 CASSEQPRGSGNTIYF
TRBJ2-7 TRBV5-1 CASSLRTGKSYEQYF
TRBJ2-1 TRBV7-9 CASSRASGDYNEQFF
TRBJ2-3 TRBV30 CAWSSIGSSSDTQYF
TRBJ1-5 TRBV15 CATSRGRVSNQPQHF
TRBJ2-7 TRBV2 CASSDQGTAYEQYF
TRBJ1-4 TRBV4-3 CASSRSGTGASEKLFF
TRBJ2-5 TRBV10-1 CASSDREGGPETQYF
TRBJ1-1 TRBV11-2 CASSTLDRANTEAFF
TRBJ1-5 TRBV6-1 CASSQGTGSNQPQHF
TRBJ1-1 TRBV29-1 CSVVGQGMNTEAFF
TRBJ1-5 TRBV19 CASSRRQGTSNQPQHF
TRBJ2-2 TRBV5-1 CASSVERGSGELFF
TRBJ2-5 TRBV18 CASSLQSDSPSQYF
TRBJ2-5 TRBV27 CASSSYEGDREQTQYF
TRBJ2-1 TRBV28 CASSHQPGTSGSNEQFF
TRBJ1-1 TRBV2 CASSATGEAFF
TRBJ1-1 TRBV4-2 CASSQNRGGTEAFF
TRBJ1-4 TRBV4-1 CASSSATRQSNEKLFF
TRBJ2-1 TRBV19 CASSIGGGTYNEQFF
TRBJ2-7 TRBV7-2 CASSFGTEGSYEQYF
TRBJ1-1 TRBV5-4 CASSFLSAMNTEAFF
TRBJ1-2 TRBV15 CATSRTLGQTFLPRDYGYTF
TRBJ2-2 TRBV5-4 CASSNRGTVTGELFF
TRBJ1-2 TRBV30 CAWSVGDYGYTF
TRBJ2-1 TRBV5-1 CASSLFQGRYNEQFF
TRBJ2-2 TRBV4-1 CASSQADRAVGELFF
TRBJ2-7 TRBV11-1 CASSFYGDEQYF
TRBJ1-1 TRBV9 CASSSSSPFSLNTEAFF
TRBJ2-5 TRBV7-3 CASSLLAGDRETQYF
TRBJ1-1 TRBV28 CASSPGGNTEAFF
TRBJ2-3 TRBV11-3 CASSPGGTDTQYF
TRBJ2-1 TRBV28 CASILAGGYNEQFF
TRBJ1-4 TRBV28 CASADRPTNEKLFF
TRBJ1-1 TRBV7-6 CASRVGRGHTEAFF